Each of the 2 T cell receptor beta chains below was sequenced from the same sample in a study of blood T cell repertoires in COVID-19. Assay used: immunoSEQ multiplex PCR; TCRdb lists only in-frame clones, some missing. The table shows around 150,000 clones, with around 86% occurring only once. Sequences were obtained from peripheral blood. These receptors were collected from a man in his fifties with active COVID-19.

This chain connects TRBV9 to TRBJ2-3; D is uncertain. This CDR3 has 14 amino acids. Trimming took 0 bases from V and 3 from J, leaving 8 bases between them. Germline V gene lookup returns CDR1 SGDLS and CDR2 YYNGEE. The CDR3: CASSVAPLTDTQYF. The CDR3 region has the DNA TGTGCCAGCAGCGTAGCGCCACTGACAGATACGCAGTATTTT.

J is TRBJ2-5 and V is TRBV5-6, with 9 positions matching TRBD2. V was pared by 4 bases and J by 7 bases, with 14 bases of the junction left unmatched. CDR1 is SGHDT and CDR2 is YYEEEE in the germline V gene. This CDR3 is built from 16 residues. The CDR3 DNA reads TGTGCCAGCAGCAAGGCCCGGGCGGGGGGGGTTAGGACCCAGTACTTC. It is translated as CASSKARAGGVRTQYF.